The clone carrying this T cell receptor (beta chain) came up once. Its antigen is unknown. Sequenced by immunoSEQ multiplex PCR; TCRdb stores in-frame clones only, minus some. In the table there are some 69,000 clones, 80% to 95% of which are singletons. This specimen belongs to a study of OX40 agonist ivuxolimab in advanced cancers. Study-wide background: The mean age was roughly 60 years, ranging from about 23 to 79, with 65% to 85% of participants male.

Whole-study results and caveats: Not determined was the antigen specificity of the expanded peripheral T cells. Partial responders receiving 0.1-3.0 mg/kg showed among the lowest clonal expansion.

The sample consisted of CD4+ or CD8+ T cells sorted from blood, taken in a trial of the OX40 agonist ivuxolimab. This TCR was recovered from an adult with an advanced solid tumor such as melanoma, head and neck, liver or kidney cancer.

The CDR3 DNA sequence: TGTGCCAGCAGCCAAGGGGTGAACTCTGGAAACACCATATATTTT. This gives the protein CASSQGVNSGNTIYF. This chain links TRBV4-2 with TRBJ1-3; no definite D call. The CDR3 spans 15 residues. With 1 base removed from V and 0 bases from J, the gap between germline ends came to 7 bases. Germline-derived CDR1 and CDR2 are LGHNA and YNFKEQ.